This T cell receptor beta chain originates from a study of cytomegalovirus exposure and HLA in healthy donors. Notes on the study in general: Later on, an analysis found that several of the most significant clusters appeared to be linked to common viral pathogens, which included parvovirus B19. The listing of fewer than 200 TCR beta chains classed them as cytomegalovirus-associated. Later analysis revealed greater clonal expansion in HLA-associated TCR beta chains than in equally common others. According to reports, the classifier identified cytomegalovirus status with high specificity and sensitivity.

The germline gives CDR1 SGHRS, CDR2 YFSETQ. The CDR3 loop spans 14 amino acids. Trimming pared 0 bases from V and 4 bases from J, leaving 11 bases between. The PCR had 60 Vbeta and 13 Jbeta primers. Data came from immunoSEQ multiplex PCR; TCRdb stores just in-frame clones and leaves some out. The table records 200,000 to 250,000 clones, approximately 82% of them present only once. A word on this clone: Its antigen is not known.

This chain uses TRBV5-1 with TRBJ2-7, with a tentative D call TRBD2 (7 bases). The TCR was taken from a man aged 18 to 35 in good health and CMV-seronegative. The sequencing sample was made of PBMCs. CDR3 protein: CASSLEGGEYEQYF. CDR3 DNA: TGCGCCAGCAGCTTGGAAGGGGGGGAGTACGAGCAGTACTTC.